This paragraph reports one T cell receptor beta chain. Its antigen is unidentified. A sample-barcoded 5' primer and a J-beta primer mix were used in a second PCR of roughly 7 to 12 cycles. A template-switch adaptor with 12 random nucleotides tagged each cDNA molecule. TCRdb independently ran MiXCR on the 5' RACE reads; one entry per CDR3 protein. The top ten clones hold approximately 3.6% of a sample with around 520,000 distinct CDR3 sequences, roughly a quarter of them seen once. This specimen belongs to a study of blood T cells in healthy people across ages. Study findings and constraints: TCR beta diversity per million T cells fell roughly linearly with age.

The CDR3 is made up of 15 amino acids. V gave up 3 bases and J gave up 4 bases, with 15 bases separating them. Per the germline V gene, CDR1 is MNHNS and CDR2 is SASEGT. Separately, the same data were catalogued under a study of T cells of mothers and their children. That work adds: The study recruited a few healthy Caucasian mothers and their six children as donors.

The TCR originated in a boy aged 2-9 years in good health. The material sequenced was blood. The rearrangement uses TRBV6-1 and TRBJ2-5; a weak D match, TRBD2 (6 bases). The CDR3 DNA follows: TGTGCCAGCAGTGACGGGTGGGAGGCGGGAGAGACCCAGTACTTC. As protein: CASSDGWEAGETQYF.